Listed here are 19 T cell receptor beta chains from one sample, sequenced in a study of cytomegalovirus exposure and HLA in healthy donors. Only in-frame clones appear in the TCRdb table, and some are missing; sequencing was by immunoSEQ multiplex PCR. The sample includes 150,000 to 250,000 clones, about 81% seen only once; the top ten take roughly 1.2%. The sequencing sample was made of PBMCs. The source is a woman aged 25 to 39 in good health and CMV-seronegative.

The J gene is TRBJ2-2, the V gene TRBV7-8; 9 bases fit TRBD1. Germline V gene sequence: CDR1 SGHVS, CDR2 FQNEAQ. J gave up 4 bases and V 5 bases, and 5 bases lay outside the gene matches. The CDR3 covers 15 residues. The CDR3 sequence: CASSLQGAVTGELFF. The DNA for the CDR3 is TGTGCCAGCAGCCTACAGGGGGCGGTCACCGGGGAGCTGTTTTTT.

V gene TRBV14 combines with J gene TRBJ1-4; 7 nucleotides align to TRBD1. V was clipped by 3 bases and J by 7 bases; unmatched bases: 11. The CDR3 is made up of 16 amino acids. Germline loops: CDR1 SGHDN, CDR2 FVKESK. DNA of the CDR3: TGTGCCAGCAGCCAGTTTGGTGGACAGGTCGGTGAAAAACTGTTTTTT. Translation gives CASSQFGGQVGEKLFF.

In this sample, this clone turned up a few times. The gene calls are TRBV13 and TRBJ1-1; 7 bases line up with TRBD1. The J segment lost 3 bases and the V segment lost 6 bases, leaving 10 bases of the junction unmatched. The length of the CDR3 is 15 residues. CDR1 is PRHDT and CDR2 is FYEKMQ in the germline V gene (reference sequence). The CDR3 region is CASRFKGALDTEAFF. The CDR3 nucleotides are TGTGCCAGCAGATTTAAGGGGGCTTTGGACACTGAAGCTTTCTTT.

This chain joins TRBV30 and TRBJ1-5; the D is unclear. Trimming removed 5 bases at V and 0 bases at J, with 8 bases between. This CDR3 region has 13 residues. The germline V gene has CDR1 GTSNPN and CDR2 SVGIG (reference sequence). The DNA for the CDR3 is TGTGCCTGGGCGGCGGATAGCAATCAGCCCCAGCATTTT. This translates into CAWAADSNQPQHF.

V usage is TRBV30 and J usage is TRBJ1-1; D gene ambiguous. Per the germline V gene, CDR1 is GTSNPN and CDR2 is SVGIG (reference sequence). This CDR3 has 10 residues. V lost 3 bases to trimming and J lost 11 bases, with 10 bases between them. For the CDR3, the DNA is TGTGCCTGGAGGGAGAGCCCGGCTTTCTTT. Amino acids: CAWRESPAFF.

The genes are TRBV14 and TRBJ1-2, with D unclear. V gave up 6 bases and J gave up 4 bases, with 18 bases separating them. The CDR3 totals 15 residues. Germline-derived CDR1 and CDR2 are SGHDN and FVKESK. Here the CDR3 DNA reads TGTGCCAGCAGGGACTCCCGTTTCCAGTCCTATGGCTACACCTTC. Its translation: CASRDSRFQSYGYTF.

The chain links TRBV2 to TRBJ1-5, with 10 bases lining up with TRBD1. V was clipped by 6 bases and J by 5 bases; unmatched bases: 7. The CDR3 extends over 15 amino acids. Germline V lookup: CDR1 SNHLY, CDR2 FYNNEI. CDR3 in DNA: TGTGCCAGCAGGTTGACAGGGGGCGTGGATCAGCCCCAGCATTTT. Translation: CASRLTGGVDQPQHF.

The chain carries TRBV9 and TRBJ2-3; D may be TRBD2 (6 bases). Deletions cut 3 bases from V and 1 base from J, with 12 bases between. The germline V gene encodes CDR1 SGDLS and CDR2 YYNGEE. The CDR3 has 15 amino acids. In nucleotides, the CDR3 is TGTGCCAGCAGCGCGGGACTCACAGGCACAGATACGCAGTATTTT. Amino acid sequence: CASSAGLTGTDTQYF.

The chain uses TRBV6-1 and TRBJ2-7; possibly TRBD2 for D (6 bases). The CDR3 spans 15 residues. The V and J ends lost 7 bases and 2 bases respectively, with 18 bases between them. Germline CDR1 and CDR2: MNHNS and SASEGT. The CDR3 nucleotides are TGTGCCAGCATCAGAGAACCAGCGGGCACCTACGAGCAGTACTTC. It translates to CASIREPAGTYEQYF.

This chain uses TRBV7-3 with TRBJ1-6; 10 bases match TRBD1. Germline lookup yields CDR1 SGHTA and CDR2 FQGTGA. Trimming at V came to 3 bases and at J to 9 bases, leaving 2 bases not matched to a gene. This CDR3 region has 14 residues. The CDR3 loop reads CASSLTGGTSPLHF. DNA of the CDR3: TGTGCCAGCAGCTTGACAGGGGGCACTTCACCCCTCCACTTT. Using reference TRBV7-3 and TRBJ1-6 for the parts outside the CDR3, the full variable domain is GAGVSQTPSNKVTEKGKYVELRCDPISGHTALYWYRQSLGQGPEFLIYFQGTGAADDSGLPNDRFFAVRPEGSVSTLKIQRTERGDSAVYLCASSLTGGTSPLHFGNGTRLTVT.

The gene calls are TRBV10-1 and TRBJ1-6; D unresolved. Per germline, CDR1 WNHNN and CDR2 SYGVQD (reference sequence). The germline V and J ends were trimmed by 3 bases and 6 bases, with 12 bases remaining between them. The CDR3 has 15 residues. The CDR3 reads CASSDGISPNSPLHF. CDR3 DNA: TGCGCCAGCAGTGACGGGATATCCCCTAATTCACCCCTCCACTTT.

The chain recombines TRBV2 with TRBJ1-3; 9 bases match TRBD1. Looked up from germline, CDR1 is SNHLY and CDR2 is FYNNEI. This CDR3 region has 15 residues. J was trimmed by 4 bases and V by 4 bases; bases with no gene match: 5. DNA of the CDR3: TGTGCCAGCAGTGCCGGGACAGGGCAGGGAAACACCATATATTTT. Its protein product is CASSAGTGQGNTIYF.

The chain is built from TRBV7-3 and TRBJ1-2; tentatively, D is TRBD1 (6 bases). Deletions cut 5 bases from V and 2 bases from J, with 12 bases between. CDR1 and CDR2 (germline): SGHTA, FQGTGA. The CDR3 covers 14 residues. CDR3 DNA: TGTGCCAGCAGCCCCTCAGGACAGAACTATGGCTACACCTTC. Its translation is CASSPSGQNYGYTF. Together with reference TRBV7-3 and TRBJ1-2, the CDR3 gives the full variable domain: GAGVSQTPSNKVTEKGKYVELRCDPISGHTALYWYRQSLGQGPEFLIYFQGTGAADDSGLPNDRFFAVRPEGSVSTLKIQRTERGDSAVYLCASSPSGQNYGYTFGSGTRLTVV.

The gene calls are TRBV28 and TRBJ1-1; 7 bases align to TRBD1. Germline V gene sequence: CDR1 MDHEN, CDR2 SYDVKM. Trimming took 8 bases from V and 4 from J; bases not matched to a gene: 7. The length of the CDR3 is 13 residues. CDR3 sequence (DNA): TGTGCCAGCTGCAGGGGGGCGACCACTGAAGCTTTCTTT. As protein: CASCRGATTEAFF. Full variable domain (missing parts from reference TRBV28 and TRBJ1-1): DVKVTQSSRYLVKRTGEKVFLECVQDMDHENMFWYRQDPGLGLRLIYFSYDVKMKEKGDIPEGYSVSREKKERFSLILESASTNQTSMYLCASCRGATTEAFFGQGTRLTVV.

The rearrangement links TRBV5-1 to TRBJ2-3; a weak D match, TRBD1 (5 bases). The germline gives CDR1 SGHRS, CDR2 YFSETQ. V lost 1 base and J 0 bases, leaving 18 bases between the germline ends. This CDR3 comprises 18 residues. CDR3 sequence: CASSLPVGVNRSTDTQYF. The CDR3 DNA sequence: TGCGCCAGCAGCTTGCCCGTAGGGGTTAATCGTAGCACAGATACGCAGTATTTT.

CDR3 region: CASSQEEGGLNTEAFF. The CDR3 region has the DNA TGCGCCAGCAGCCAAGAAGAGGGGGGGCTGAACACTGAAGCTTTCTTT. The J gene is TRBJ1-1, the V gene TRBV4-1; D possibly corresponds to TRBD1 (6 bases). Trimming took 0 bases from V and 0 from J, leaving 11 bases between them. This CDR3 has 16 amino acids. CDR1 is MGHRA, CDR2 YSYEKL, per germline.

The genes are TRBV14 and TRBJ2-7, with TRBD2 matching over 7 bases. The CDR3 has 14 residues. The germline gives CDR1 SGHDN, CDR2 FVKESK. The V and J ends lost 5 bases and 2 bases, in that order; junction bases with no gene match: 6. CDR3 region: CASSDLLAPYEQYF. DNA for the CDR3: TGTGCCAGCAGCGACCTACTAGCGCCCTACGAGCAGTACTTC.

This chain links TRBV5-1 with TRBJ2-2; D is ambiguous. The CDR3 has 14 amino acids. The V end lost 0 bases, the J end lost 6 bases, and 9 bases lay between the germline ends. Germline V lookup: CDR1 SGHRS, CDR2 YFSETQ. As DNA, the CDR3 is TGCGCCAGCAGCTTGGGACCCGAGGCCGGGGAGCTGTTTTTT. Translating gives CASSLGPEAGELFF. The full variable domain, in which reference TRBV5-1 and TRBJ2-2 provide the parts outside the CDR3, is KAGVTQTPRYLIKTRGQQVTLSCSPISGHRSVSWYQQTPGQGLQFLFEYFSETQRNKGNFPGRFSGRQFSNSRSEMNVSTLELGDSALYLCASSLGPEAGELFFGEGSRLTVL.

The genes are TRBV6-1 and TRBJ1-5; D is ambiguous. The CDR3 is 13 amino acids. Germline V gene data show CDR1 as MNHNS and CDR2 as SASEGT. V shed 5 bases and J shed 1 base, with 6 bases lying between them. The CDR3, as DNA: TGTGCCAGCAGTCGGAGAAGCAATCAGCCCCAGCATTTT. It codes for CASSRRSNQPQHF.